A selection of T cell receptor beta chains follows, all from one sample in a study of early T cells in non-severe SARS-CoV-2 infection. MiXCR, run by TCRdb on the 5' RACE reads, gives a single entry per CDR3 protein. Of about 25,000 distinct CDR3 sequences in the sample, roughly 4.3% were seen once. The source material was whole blood. Every receptor here comes from an adult who was a healthcare worker with PCR-confirmed SARS-CoV-2 infection or an uninfected control (not recorded which). Both conserved end residues are part of each CDR3. The D gene is left open where the match is weak. Clone size, where shown, is once, few, many, or a class for clones that have expanded.

medium-sized 13 TRBJ2-3 . TRBV5-8 TGTGCCAGCACCCGGGGAGGCACAGATACGCAGTATTTT CASTRGGTDTQYF
medium-sized 16 TRBJ2-1 . TRBV5-5 TGTGCCAGCAGCTTGGATTCAGGGGGGACCTACAATGAGCAGTTCTTC CASSLDSGGTYNEQFF
many 15 TRBJ2-2 TRBD2 TRBV7-2 TGTGCCAGCAGCCCGTGGTCTAGCGGGACCGGGGAGCTGTTTTTT CASSPWSSGTGELFF
. 14 TRBJ1-1 . TRBV3-1 TGTGCCAGCAGCCAAGCTAGGGTGCGGACTGAAGCTTTCTTT CASSQARVRTEAFF
many 13 TRBJ1-1 . TRBV5-1 TGCGCCAGCAGCTTGATGGGGAACACTGAAGCTTTCTTT CASSLMGNTEAFF
many 13 TRBJ2-7 . TRBV6-5 TGTGCCAGCAGTTACACCAGGGGGAGGGAGCAGTACTTC CASSYTRGREQYF
many 14 TRBJ1-2 . TRBV19 TGTGCCAGTAGTATAGTCGGGAAGGACTATGGCTACACCTTC CASSIVGKDYGYTF
many 16 TRBJ2-6 . TRBV7-6 TGTGCCAGCAGCTTAGGACGGATCTCTGGGGCCAACGTCCTGACTTTC CASSLGRISGANVLTF
many 15 TRBJ2-1 . TRBV11-3 TGTGCCAGCAGTCCGCGGGACTCAACATACAATGAGCAGTTCTTC CASSPRDSTYNEQFF
many 13 TRBJ2-3 . TRBV5-1 TGCGCCAGCCGAAGGTCACCCACAGATACGCAGTATTTT CASRRSPTDTQYF
many 15 TRBJ2-1 TRBD1 TRBV7-9 TGTGCCAGCAGCTTCGTAACAGGGGTTACCAATGAGCAGTTCTTC CASSFVTGVTNEQFF
many 12 TRBJ2-3 . TRBV6-5 TGTGCCAGCAGTTCCCCCCCAGATACGCAGTATTTT CASSSPPDTQYF
many 12 TRBJ2-7 . TRBV12-3/TRBV12-4 TGTGCCAGCAGTTTAATCGTCTACGAGCAGTACTTC CASSLIVYEQYF
many 14 TRBJ2-6 . TRBV7-2 TGTGCCAGCAGGTCACAGGGTGGGGCCAACGTCCTGACTTTC CASRSQGGANVLTF
few 13 TRBJ2-7 . TRBV12-3/TRBV12-4 TGTGCCAGCAGTTTGCATACCTGGGGGGAGCAGTACTTC CASSLHTWGEQYF
many 13 TRBJ2-1 . TRBV20-1 TGCAGTGCTACTAGGGAGTTGGGCAATGAGCAGTTCTTC CSATRELGNEQFF
many 16 TRBJ2-5 TRBD2 TRBV4-2 TGTGCCAGCAGCCAAGATAAGCGGGAGGGGGGAGAGACCCAGTACTTC CASSQDKREGGETQYF
few 16 TRBJ2-7 . TRBV6-1 TGTGCCAGCAGGAATTCAAGGACAACTATCTCCTACGAGCAGTACTTC CASRNSRTTISYEQYF
. 14 TRBJ2-1 TRBD2 TRBV3-1 TGTGCCAGCAGACTAGCGGGAGCCATCAATGAGCAGTTCTTC CASRLAGAINEQFF
many 15 TRBJ1-5 TRBD1 TRBV20-1 TGCAGTGCTAGAGATTCAGGGGGCGGCAATCAGCCCCAGCATTTT CSARDSGGGNQPQHF
. 15 TRBJ2-2 TRBD1 TRBV20-1 TGCAGTGCGGGAAGACCGGGACAGCGGACCGGGGAGCTGTTTTTT CSAGRPGQRTGELFF
few 14 TRBJ2-3 . TRBV29-1 TGCAGCGTTTCGGTCCAGCGGGACACCTATACGCAGTATTTT CSVSVQRDTYTQYF
many 10 TRBJ1-1 . TRBV19 TGTGCCAGTTGGGGTACTGAAGCTTTCTTT CASWGTEAFF
few 15 TRBJ2-1 TRBD2 TRBV7-9 TGTGCCAGCAGCTTATCGTCTAGCGGGAGAAATGAGCAGTTCTTC CASSLSSSGRNEQFF
many 16 TRBJ2-1 TRBD2 TRBV5-6 TGTGCCAGCAGCTTCCCTAGCGGGAGCTCCTACAATGAGCAGTTCTTC CASSFPSGSSYNEQFF
few 13 TRBJ1-5 TRBD1 TRBV2 TGTGCCAGCAGTGCGACAGGGGATCAGCCCCAGCATTTT CASSATGDQPQHF
few 18 TRBJ2-1 TRBD1 TRBV28 TGTGCCAGCAGTACCCTACAAGGGACAGGAAAGGATTTCAATGAGCAGTTCTTC CASSTLQGTGKDFNEQFF
many 14 TRBJ1-1 . TRBV6-2/TRBV6-3 TGTGCCAGCAGACTGGACGGACTGAACACTGAAGCTTTCTTT CASRLDGLNTEAFF
. 15 TRBJ1-4 . TRBV5-6 TGTGCCAGCAGCTTCGCCGACCACCTCCAAGAAAAACTGTTTTTT CASSFADHLQEKLFF
. 15 TRBJ2-3 TRBD2 TRBV9 TGTGCCAGCAGCTCTCGGGACTATGACACAGATACGCAGTATTTT CASSSRDYDTDTQYF
few 16 TRBJ2-7 TRBD1 TRBV7-6 TGTGCCAGCAGCTCGGCCGGGACAGCAGGCTCCTACGAGCAGTACTTC CASSSAGTAGSYEQYF
many 15 TRBJ2-3 TRBD2 TRBV6-5 TGTGCCAGCAGGCGGACTAGCGGGAGCACAGATACGCAGTATTTT CASRRTSGSTDTQYF
once 13 TRBJ1-1 . TRBV28 TGTGCCAGCAGTTTAGACAGATACACTGAAGCTTTCTTT CASSLDRYTEAFF
many 16 TRBJ2-2 . TRBV5-5 TGTGCCAGCAGCTTGAGAGCGGAAGCGAACACCGGGGAGCTGTTTTTT CASSLRAEANTGELFF
. 17 TRBJ2-1 TRBD1 TRBV27 TGTGCCAGCAGTTTACCCCGTGACAGGGGACTCTACAATGAGCAGTTCTTC CASSLPRDRGLYNEQFF
many 15 TRBJ2-7 . TRBV7-2 TGTGCCAGCAGCTTAGCTATGAGTTTCCCCTACGAGCAGTACTTC CASSLAMSFPYEQYF
. 16 TRBJ2-2 TRBD2 TRBV2 TGTGCCAGCAGTGAACTTCTAGCGGTAGGAGGCGGGGAGCTGTTTTTT CASSELLAVGGGELFF
. 15 TRBJ2-1 . TRBV11-3 TGTGCCAGCAGCCTTTCCGGGACTTTATACAATGAGCAGTTCTTC CASSLSGTLYNEQFF
many 13 TRBJ2-4 TRBD1 TRBV27 TGTGCCAGCAGGGAAGGGACAGTAGGCATTCAGTACTTC CASREGTVGIQYF
many 13 TRBJ2-2 . TRBV6-2/TRBV6-3 TGTGCCAGCAGTTACAGGTTCACCGGGGAGCTGTTTTTT CASSYRFTGELFF
many 19 TRBJ1-4 TRBD1 TRBV4-1 TGCGCCAGCAGCCAAACCCCGGGGGGACAGGGCCCAAATAATGAAAAACTGTTTTTT CASSQTPGGQGPNNEKLFF
many 18 TRBJ1-5 . TRBV4-1 TGCGCCAGCAGCCAAGGGTGGGAGTCAGGGAGTTTGGGTCAGCCCCAGCATTTT CASSQGWESGSLGQPQHF
many 15 TRBJ2-1 TRBD2 TRBV7-9 TGTGCCAGCAGCTTATGGAGACTAGCGGACAATGAGCAGTTCTTC CASSLWRLADNEQFF
many 14 TRBJ2-1 . TRBV20-1 TGCAGTGCTAGAGACAGGCGGCGAGGTAATGAGCAGTTCTTC CSARDRRRGNEQFF
few 13 TRBJ2-5 . TRBV12-3/TRBV12-4 TGTGCCAGCAGTTTATTGGGTGCAGAGACCCAGTACTTC CASSLLGAETQYF
many 15 TRBJ2-1 TRBD1 TRBV28 TGTGCCAGCAGTTTAGTGGGGACAGCCTACAATGAGCAGTTCTTC CASSLVGTAYNEQFF
many 18 TRBJ1-6 TRBD1 TRBV7-9 TGTGCCAGCAGCTTTGATCCGGGACAGGGGGCAAATAATTCACCCCTCCACTTT CASSFDPGQGANNSPLHF
many 14 TRBJ2-1 . TRBV7-3 TGTGCCAGCAGCTTAAAACCCATGAGTGATGAGCAGTTCTTC CASSLKPMSDEQFF
many 16 TRBJ2-3 TRBD2 TRBV11-3 TGTGCCAGCAGCCCGGGACTAGCGGAGATCACAGATACGCAGTATTTT CASSPGLAEITDTQYF
many 17 TRBJ2-2 . TRBV10-3 TGTGCCATCAGTGAGCAGACATCCGGGATGAACACCGGGGAGCTGTTTTTT CAISEQTSGMNTGELFF
many 12 TRBJ2-1 . TRBV11-3 TGTGCCAGCAGCTTGGGGGCCAACGAGCAGTTCTTC CASSLGANEQFF
many 15 TRBJ1-1 . TRBV20-1 TGCAGTGCTGAGCTACTGGACGCCATAACCACTGAAGCTTTCTTT CSAELLDAITTEAFF
many 13 TRBJ1-2 TRBD1 TRBV29-1 TGCAGCGCCGGGGACAGCCTTAACTATGGCTACACCTTC CSAGDSLNYGYTF
many 15 TRBJ2-7 . TRBV6-1 TGTGCCAGCACCGGCGGGGACGCGAGCTCCTACGAGCAGTACTTC CASTGGDASSYEQYF
many 19 TRBJ2-1 . TRBV7-3 TGTGCCAGCAGCTTCTCCCCGCCCGAACGGGGGGCGCATTACAATGAGCAGTTCTTC CASSFSPPERGAHYNEQFF